The 7 T cell receptor beta chains given below trace back to one sample, sequenced in a study of T cell responses to AZD1222 COVID-19 vaccine. Sequenced by immunoSEQ multiplex PCR; TCRdb stores in-frame clones only, minus some. Among approximately 220,000 clones listed, approximately 94% were seen once. The input for sequencing was peripheral blood, taken on day 0 of MenACWY control vaccination. The receptors were gathered from an adult in good health.

This clone was observed once. The chain recombines TRBV5-4 with TRBJ1-2, with 9 bases identical to TRBD1. The germline V gene encodes CDR1 SGHNT and CDR2 YYREEE (reference sequence). The CDR3 sequence is 16 residues long. V dropped 4 bases and J dropped 2; count of bases not matched to a gene: 9. Written as DNA, the CDR3 is TGTGCCAGCAGCGCCCGGGGACAGGGAAGGAACTATGGCTACACCTTC. It encodes CASSARGQGRNYGYTF.

Concerning this clone itself: Other DNA sequences from this sample encode an identical CDR3 as well. The chain uses TRBV6-5 and TRBJ1-1; possible D gene TRBD1, 5 bases. V lost 0 bases and J 4 bases, leaving 9 bases between the germline ends. The CDR3 is made up of 14 amino acids. The germline CDR1 and CDR2 sequences are MNHEY and SVGAGI. CDR3 residues: CASSYSEGRTEAFF. The CDR3 bases are TGTGCCAGCAGTTACTCGGAGGGGCGCACTGAAGCTTTCTTT.

A note on this clone: This CDR3 is also generated by other DNA sequences in the sample. The rearrangement uses TRBV5-6 and TRBJ2-7; D is undetermined. This CDR3 is 12 amino acids long. V dropped 0 bases and J dropped 6 bases, with 7 bases sitting between them. Germline V gene sequence: CDR1 SGHDT, CDR2 YYEEEE. CDR3: CASSLGRGEQYF. The CDR3 region has the DNA TGTGCCAGCAGCTTGGGCCGAGGCGAGCAGTACTTC.

J is TRBJ2-1 and V is TRBV5-1; no definite D call. The germline V gene has CDR1 SGHRS and CDR2 YFSETQ. This CDR3 region has 11 residues. The germline V and J ends were trimmed by 5 bases and 1 base, with 1 base remaining between them. DNA of the CDR3: TGCGCCAGCAGGTCCTACAATGAGCAGTTCTTC. Protein product: CASRSYNEQFF.

The chain joins TRBV5-1 to TRBJ1-4; D possibly corresponds to TRBD1 (5 bases). Trimming took 2 bases from V and 5 from J, leaving 7 bases between them. This CDR3 contains 13 residues. Per the germline V gene, CDR1 is SGHRS and CDR2 is YFSETQ. The CDR3 is CASSFQGNEKLFF. The CDR3 DNA follows: TGCGCCAGCAGCTTCCAGGGAAATGAAAAACTGTTTTTT.

This clone was counted between two and nine times. The chain links TRBV6-2 or TRBV6-3 to TRBJ1-6; D call uncertain. This CDR3 is built from 13 residues. CDR1 is MNHEY, CDR2 SVGEGT, per germline. V was clipped by 2 bases and J by 7 bases, with 6 bases between them. DNA of the CDR3: TGTGCCAGCAGTTACGTCCAGAATTCACCCCTCCACTTT. This gives the protein CASSYVQNSPLHF.

The V and J genes are TRBV3-1 (or the pseudogene TRBV3-2) and TRBJ1-2; TRBD1 is a possible D gene (5 bases). Between the trimmed V and J ends, which lost 2 bases and 7 bases, there was a span of 14 bases. Germline V gives CDR1 LGHDT, CDR2 YNNKEL (reference sequence). This CDR3 has 14 amino acids. CDR3 residues: CASSQMSGGGGYTF. CDR3 in DNA: TGTGCCAGCAGCCAAATGTCTGGGGGTGGTGGCTACACCTTC.